This TCR beta chain was found in a study of technical replicates of blood from a handful of donors (dated by TCRdb to 2016 to 2017). On this clone: Its antigen has not been determined. Base-call qualities are not available, and no considerably larger clone is one nucleotide away.

The junction carries 8 bases between V and J, which are trimmed by 6 bases and 0 bases respectively. The CDR3 spans 13 residues, from the cysteine through the phenylalanine. Only the CDR3 portion is preserved as DNA: 39 bases, with reading frame beginning at the first base. Based on the germline V gene, the CDR1 and CDR2 sequences are SNHLY and FYNNEI. The method was the immunoSEQ multiplex PCR assay. The clones in this table, taken by TCRdb from immuneACCESS, are in-frame only. Not every clone is retained; where verified, under half of the shortfall comes from an unresolved V gene, and the cause of the rest is unknown. The sample yields fewer than 85,000 clones; under 95% were counted once. Together, the top ten hold about 0.35% of the sample.

Rearrangement joined TRBV2 to TRBJ1-1; the D gene is not confidently resolved. Sequences were obtained from T cells isolated from PBMCs. The receptor was derived from a human donor in good health. CDR3 loop: CASRNTMNTEAFF. At the DNA level, the sequence is TGTGCCAGCAGAAATACAATGAACACTGAAGCTTTCTTT.